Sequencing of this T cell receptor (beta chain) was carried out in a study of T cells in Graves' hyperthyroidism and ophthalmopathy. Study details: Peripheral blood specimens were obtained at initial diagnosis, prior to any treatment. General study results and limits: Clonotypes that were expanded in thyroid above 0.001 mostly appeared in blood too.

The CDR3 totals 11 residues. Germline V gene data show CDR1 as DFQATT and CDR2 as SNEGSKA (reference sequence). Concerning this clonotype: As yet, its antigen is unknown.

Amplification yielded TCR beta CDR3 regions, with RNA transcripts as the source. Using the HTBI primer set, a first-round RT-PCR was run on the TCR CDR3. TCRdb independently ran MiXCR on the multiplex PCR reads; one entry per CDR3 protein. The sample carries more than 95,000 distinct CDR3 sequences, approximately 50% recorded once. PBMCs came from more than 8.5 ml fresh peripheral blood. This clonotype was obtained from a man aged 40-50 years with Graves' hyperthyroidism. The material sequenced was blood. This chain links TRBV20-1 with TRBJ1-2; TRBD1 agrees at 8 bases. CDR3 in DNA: TGCAGGTGGACAGGGAGTTATGGCTACACCTTC. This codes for CRWTGSYGYTF.